Given below is one T cell receptor (beta chain) in context. Its specificity is unknown. Trimming took 8 bases from V and 0 from J, leaving 11 bases between them. The germline gives CDR1 MDHEN, CDR2 SYDVKM. This CDR3 spans 14 amino acids. These data come from a study of T cell responses to AZD1222 COVID-19 vaccine. Study-wide background: Pooled samples include second doses given at about 4 or 12 weeks.

Assay used: immunoSEQ multiplex PCR; TCRdb lists only in-frame clones, some missing. The sample records some 130,000 clones, 90% to 95% being singletons. Study results and limitations: Donors skewed white British and female; clonal diversity was possibly underestimated. Epitopes outside B.1.351 and B.1.1.7 mutated regions reportedly drew nearly half of spike TCRs. Mapped onto spike, vaccine-associated CD4 TCRs spanned it and were dominant at 160-218 and 743-854.

The source is an adult in good health. This material consisted of peripheral blood, taken on day 0 of AZD1222 vaccination. This chain joins TRBV28 and TRBJ1-5; D unclear. The CDR3 spells CASVRFNSNQPQHF. The CDR3, as DNA: TGTGCCAGCGTCCGGTTCAATAGCAATCAGCCCCAGCATTTT.